These 27 T cell receptor beta chains originate from one sample sequenced in a study of patients and donors after allogeneic stem cell transplantation. TCRdb ran MiXCR on the RT-PCR reads and lists one entry per CDR3 protein. In the table there are approximately 150,000 distinct CDR3 sequences, around 30% of which are singletons. Sequencing was performed on blood, either unsorted or a sorted T cell fraction (not recorded which). Receptors were obtained from a human donor who was either an allogeneic HSCT recipient or a stem cell or donor lymphocyte infusion donor (not recorded which). It is not recorded whose cells these are; they may come from a transplant donor.

The gene calls are TRBV12-3 or TRBV12-4 and TRBJ2-5, with 10 bases fitting TRBD1. The CDR3 contains 14 residues. V shed 2 bases and J 4 bases; nucleotides not matched to a gene: 1. The CDR3 loop reads CASSLWDRGETQYF. The CDR3 DNA reads as TGTGCCAGCAGTTTATGGGACAGGGGAGAGACCCAGTACTTC.

Only a few counts were recorded for this clonotype. The rearrangement links TRBV28 to TRBJ2-2; D is unclear. Trimming removed 2 bases from V and 4 bases from J, with 8 bases in between. Germline CDR1 is MDHEN and CDR2 is SYDVKM. This CDR3 is 14 amino acids long. The CDR3 reads CASSLGSLTGELFF. CDR3 sequence (DNA): TGTGCCAGCAGTTTAGGCAGCCTCACCGGGGAGCTGTTTTTT. The entire variable domain, with the rest obtained from reference TRBV28 and TRBJ2-2, is as follows: DVKVTQSSRYLVKRTGEKVFLECVQDMDHENMFWYRQDPGLGLRLIYFSYDVKMKEKGDIPEGYSVSREKKERFSLILESASTNQTSMYLCASSLGSLTGELFFGEGSRLTVL.

This chain connects TRBV28 to TRBJ2-1, with TRBD2 matching over 10 bases. Trimming at V came to 7 bases and at J to 0 bases, leaving 9 bases not matched to a gene. Germline V lookup: CDR1 MDHEN, CDR2 SYDVKM. This CDR3 comprises 17 residues. CDR3 amino acids: CASISSGRASSYNEQFF. CDR3 nucleotide sequence: TGTGCCAGCATTTCCAGCGGGAGGGCGAGCTCCTACAATGAGCAGTTCTTC.

The chain joins TRBV27 to TRBJ2-3, with D perhaps TRBD1 or TRBD2 (5 bases each). This CDR3 is 11 amino acids long. The ends were cut back, 7 bases at V and 5 bases at J, with 7 bases in the middle. Per germline, CDR1 MNHEY and CDR2 SMNVEV (reference sequence). CDR3 residues: CASKRGDTQYF. CDR3 sequence (DNA): TGTGCCAGCAAGAGGGGAGATACGCAGTATTTT.

CDR3 region: CASSYSPSGSYKTGELFF. CDR3 nucleotide sequence: TGTGCCAGCAGTTACTCGCCTAGCGGGAGTTATAAAACCGGGGAGCTGTTTTTT. The V and J genes are TRBV6-5 and TRBJ2-2; 10 bases are a match to TRBD2. CDR1 MNHEY and CDR2 SVGAGI come from the germline V gene. This CDR3 has 18 residues. Germline trimming cut 0 bases from V and 5 bases from J; bases unmatched to any gene: 9.

CDR3 nucleotides: TGTGCCAGCAGCTTAGTGGCAGTCCGCGGAAATGAGCAGTTCTTC. Its protein is CASSLVAVRGNEQFF. The chain employs TRBV11-2 and TRBJ2-1; D remains ambiguous. Trimming took 1 base from V and 7 from J, leaving 14 bases between them. CDR3 length: 15 amino acids. Germline V gene data show CDR1 as SGHAT and CDR2 as FQNNGV. Complete variable domain (other parts from reference TRBV11-2 and TRBJ2-1): EAGVAQSPRYKIIEKRQSVAFWCNPISGHATLYWYQQILGQGPKLLIQFQNNGVVDDSQLPKDRFSAERLKGVDSTLKIQPAKLEDSAVYLCASSLVAVRGNEQFFGPGTRLTVL.

The CDR3 bases are TGCGCCAGCAGCACGGACTCCCCAGATACGCAGTATTTT. It specifies CASSTDSPDTQYF. V is TRBV5-1 and J is TRBJ2-3; D possibly corresponds to TRBD2 (5 bases). Germline-derived CDR1 and CDR2 are SGHRS and YFSETQ. The germline V and J ends were trimmed by 4 bases and 4 bases, with 10 bases remaining between them. The length of the CDR3 is 13 residues.

This clonotype was seen only a few times. V and J are TRBV29-1 and TRBJ2-2, with D possibly TRBD1 on 6 matching bases. V lost 5 bases and J 4 bases, leaving 11 bases between the germline ends. Looked up from germline, CDR1 is SQVTM and CDR2 is ANQGSEA. The CDR3 has 13 amino acids. The CDR3 DNA is TGCAGCGTTCCCGCAGGGGTCACCGGGGAGCTGTTTTTT. It is translated as CSVPAGVTGELFF.

This clonotype was observed a handful of times. This chain joins TRBV7-6 and TRBJ2-3; D is possibly TRBD1 or TRBD2 (5 bases each). This CDR3 is built from 15 residues. CDR1 is SGHVS and CDR2 is FNYEAQ in the germline V gene. V lost 5 bases to trimming and J lost 8 bases, with 20 bases between them. DNA for the CDR3: TGTGCCAGCAGCCCCCAGGGACCCAGCCGGGGTACGCAGTATTTT. Translating gives CASSPQGPSRGTQYF.

This clonotype appeared many times. The chain carries TRBV5-6 and TRBJ1-1, with a possible D match to TRBD1 (5 bases). V was cut by 2 bases and J by 5 bases, with 10 bases left in between. This CDR3 is built from 13 residues. Germline V gives CDR1 SGHDT, CDR2 YYEEEE. The CDR3 here is CASSFGGGTEAFF. The CDR3, as DNA: TGTGCCAGCAGCTTCGGGGGTGGGACTGAAGCTTTCTTT.

The V gene is TRBV4-3, the J gene TRBJ2-7; D possibly corresponds to TRBD1 (5 bases). Germline V gene data show CDR1 as LGHNA and CDR2 as YSLEER. Trimming left V 2 bases short and J 7 bases short, with 21 bases between. The CDR3 is 16 residues long. The CDR3 protein is CASSQSVDTWSWEQYF. CDR3 nucleotide sequence: TGCGCCAGCAGCCAAAGCGTGGACACCTGGTCGTGGGAGCAGTACTTC.

This clonotype has a count of ten or more. V usage is TRBV3-1 and J usage is TRBJ1-3; D is perhaps TRBD1 (5 bases). CDR3 length: 13 residues. Germline V CDR1 and CDR2: LGHDT, YNNKEL (reference sequence). The V end lost 4 bases, the J end lost 2 bases, and 6 bases lay between the germline ends. The CDR3 reads CASSRGAGNTIYF. The CDR3 DNA follows: TGTGCCAGCAGCCGAGGGGCTGGAAACACCATATATTTT.

The table lists this clonotype with a few counts. V is TRBV28 and J is TRBJ1-2; TRBD1 is a possible D gene (6 bases). The CDR3 totals 14 residues. Germline V lookup: CDR1 MDHEN, CDR2 SYDVKM. V lost 5 bases to trimming and J lost 1 base, with 11 bases between them. CDR3 DNA sequence: TGTGCCAGCAGTCCCAGGGGAATTAACTATGGCTACACCTTC. It codes for CASSPRGINYGYTF.

The CDR3 sequence is CSAKGPLGGYEQYF. As DNA, the CDR3 is TGCAGTGCTAAAGGCCCCCTCGGCGGTTACGAGCAGTACTTC. The chain joins TRBV20-1 to TRBJ2-7; D gene unclear. V was shortened by 4 bases and J by 4 bases, with 17 bases between the two germline ends. This CDR3 is built from 14 residues. Germline V CDR1 and CDR2: DFQATT, SNEGSKA (reference sequence).

V and J are TRBV10-3 and TRBJ1-5; TRBD1 might be the D (5 bases). V lost 6 bases to trimming and J lost 7 bases, with 16 bases between them. This CDR3 is built from 14 residues. Germline V gene data show CDR1 as ENHRY and CDR2 as SYGVKD. The CDR3 nucleotides read TGTGCCATCAGGTATATGGGGGTGGGACAGCCCCAGCATTTT. It is translated as CAIRYMGVGQPQHF.

This chain joins TRBV6-2 or TRBV6-3 and TRBJ1-1; D gene uncertain. The CDR3 covers 12 residues. The V end lost 2 bases, the J end lost 6 bases, and 7 bases lay between the germline ends. Germline V gene lookup returns CDR1 MNHEY and CDR2 SVGEGT. The CDR3 coding sequence is TGTGCCAGCAGTTACCGAGGGTCTGAAGCTTTCTTT. Its protein product is CASSYRGSEAFF.

The chain has TRBV6-5 and TRBJ2-2, with TRBD2 matching 7 bases. The CDR3 contains 16 residues. Trimming took 5 bases from V and 1 from J; bases not matched to a gene: 7. Looked up from germline, CDR1 is MNHEY and CDR2 is SVGAGI. This CDR3 reads CASSRLTGGNTGELFF. CDR3 coding DNA: TGTGCCAGCAGTCGACTGACGGGGGGGAACACCGGGGAGCTGTTTTTT.

CDR3 DNA: TGCAGTGCTAGAAGTTCTGAGGCCAGCTCCTACAATGAGCAGTTCTTC. Its protein product is CSARSSEASSYNEQFF. The chain links TRBV20-1 to TRBJ2-1; D remains ambiguous. Germline V gives CDR1 DFQATT, CDR2 SNEGSKA (reference sequence). This CDR3 spans 16 amino acids. The V end was cut by 2 bases, the J end by 0 bases, with 14 bases between.

This clonotype was detected only once. The gene calls are TRBV29-1 and TRBJ2-5; a weak D match, TRBD2 (6 bases). The CDR3 spans 14 residues. CDR1 is SQVTM, CDR2 ANQGSEA, per germline. V was shortened by 7 bases and J by 2 bases, with 17 bases between the two germline ends. CDR3 in amino acids: CSGLGGVFQETQYF. Here the CDR3 DNA reads TGCAGCGGGTTAGGAGGGGTTTTTCAAGAGACCCAGTACTTC.

This clonotype turned up a few times. The rearrangement links TRBV29-1 to TRBJ2-7, with TRBD1 as a possible D gene (5 bases). Germline V CDR1 and CDR2: SQVTM, ANQGSEA. V was trimmed by 4 bases and J by 2 bases, leaving 6 bases between them. CDR3 size: 11 residues. CDR3 nucleotides: TGCAGCGTTGGACAGACCTACGAGCAGTACTTC. Its translation is CSVGQTYEQYF.

Only a few counts were recorded for this clonotype. This chain uses TRBV4-3 with TRBJ2-7; TRBD1 matches 7 bases. The V and J ends lost 4 bases and 0 bases, in that order; junction bases with no gene match: 9. The CDR3 extends over 16 amino acids. Per the germline V gene, CDR1 is LGHNA and CDR2 is YSLEER. As DNA, the CDR3 is TGCGCCAGCAGCCGAGAACCTCGGGACAGCTCCTACGAGCAGTACTTC. Translation gives CASSREPRDSSYEQYF.

In DNA, the CDR3 is TGCGCCAGTTCGGACAGGCCGAGCACAGATACGCAGTATTTT. It encodes CASSDRPSTDTQYF. V gene TRBV5-1 combines with J gene TRBJ2-3; TRBD1 aligns across 7 bases. The CDR3 loop spans 14 amino acids. In germline, CDR1 is SGHRS, CDR2 YFSETQ. V shed 8 bases, J shed 0 bases, and the junction held 6 bases outside the gene matches. The full variable domain, completed using reference TRBV5-1 and TRBJ2-3, is KAGVTQTPRYLIKTRGQQVTLSCSPISGHRSVSWYQQTPGQGLQFLFEYFSETQRNKGNFPGRFSGRQFSNSRSEMNVSTLELGDSALYLCASSDRPSTDTQYFGPGTRLTVL.

In DNA form, the CDR3 reads TGTGCCAGCAGCGTAGTCGGGACAGGGGCACCGCACCAGTATTTT. It translates to CASSVVGTGAPHQYF. This chain links TRBV9 with TRBJ2-3; TRBD1 agrees at 10 bases. Germline-derived CDR1 and CDR2 are SGDLS and YYNGEE. V was clipped by 0 bases and J by 12 bases; unmatched bases: 10. The CDR3 is 15 residues long.

The chain has TRBV5-1 and TRBJ1-6; D gene uncertain. Germline CDR1 is SGHRS and CDR2 is YFSETQ. The CDR3 sequence is 15 residues long. The V and J ends lost 0 bases and 5 bases respectively, with 9 bases between them. Written as DNA, the CDR3 is TGCGCCAGCAGCTTGGGGGGTCTCCATAATTCACCCCTCCACTTT. Its translation: CASSLGGLHNSPLHF.

J is TRBJ2-5 and V is TRBV29-1, with D tentatively TRBD1 or TRBD2 (5 bases each). Between the trimmed V and J ends, which lost 6 bases and 7 bases, there was a span of 12 bases. Germline V gene sequence: CDR1 SQVTM, CDR2 ANQGSEA. The CDR3 consists of 11 residues. CDR3 sequence reads: CSVGERGTQYF. The CDR3 coding sequence is TGCAGCGTGGGGGAAAGGGGGACCCAGTACTTC. The complete variable domain, with remaining parts taken from reference TRBV29-1 and TRBJ2-5, reads SAVISQKPSRDICQRGTSLTIQCQVDSQVTMMFWYRQQPGQSLTLIATANQGSEATYESGFVIDKFPISRPNLTFSTLTVSNMSPEDSSIYLCSVGERGTQYFGPGTRLLVL.

This clonotype was observed many times. The chain links TRBV6-2 or TRBV6-3 to TRBJ1-1, with TRBD1 identical over 8 bases. The junction had 5 bases not matched to a gene; V was cut back by 7 bases and J by 7 bases. The germline V gene has CDR1 MNHEY and CDR2 SVGEGT. The CDR3 sequence is 12 residues long. This chain's CDR3 is CASKVGQGEAFF. The CDR3 DNA reads TGTGCCAGCAAGGTTGGACAGGGTGAAGCTTTCTTT.

This chain uses TRBV7-9 with TRBJ2-5; TRBD1 might be the D (5 bases). Germline V gene lookup returns CDR1 SEHNR and CDR2 FQNEAQ (reference sequence). The CDR3 runs 17 residues. Trimming shortened V by 1 base and J by 1 base, and 16 bases separated the two germline ends. CDR3 protein: CASSLGQFSTSQETQYF. The CDR3 DNA reads as TGTGCCAGCAGCTTAGGACAGTTCAGTACCAGCCAAGAGACCCAGTACTTC.